Below, 24 T cell receptor beta chains from the same sample are listed, as sequenced in a study of T cell responses to AZD1222 COVID-19 vaccine. Repertoires were generated with immunoSEQ multiplex PCR, while TCRdb's copy carries only in-frame clones and drops some. The table lists roughly 79,000 clones, approximately 82% of them singletons. The starting material was peripheral blood, obtained on day 0 of AZD1222 vaccination. These TCRs come from an adult in good health.

This clone came up a few times. The chain is built from TRBV5-1 and TRBJ1-1; 8 bases are a match to TRBD1. J was trimmed by 5 bases and V by 2 bases; bases with no gene match: 2. The CDR3 runs 13 residues. Germline V gene lookup returns CDR1 SGHRS and CDR2 YFSETQ. This CDR3 reads CASSFGQGTEAFF. CDR3 DNA: TGCGCCAGCAGCTTTGGACAGGGAACTGAAGCTTTCTTT.

The chain joins TRBV2 to TRBJ2-7, with 7 bases that match TRBD1. The V segment lost 5 bases and the J segment 0 bases; nucleotides outside the gene matches: 4. Germline V gene data show CDR1 as SNHLY and CDR2 as FYNNEI. CDR3 length equals 14 residues. The CDR3 DNA follows: TGTGCCAGCAGTTTGTGGGACAGCTCCTACGAGCAGTACTTC. This codes for CASSLWDSSYEQYF.

V is TRBV9 and J is TRBJ2-7, with D possibly matching TRBD1 (5 bases). Trimming removed 0 bases at V and 3 bases at J, with 13 bases between. Per the germline V gene, CDR1 is SGDLS and CDR2 is YYNGEE. This CDR3 is built from 15 residues. This chain's CDR3 is CASSVAPGIIYEQYF. DNA for the CDR3: TGTGCCAGCAGCGTAGCTCCAGGGATAATCTACGAGCAGTACTTC.

The rearrangement joins TRBV18 to TRBJ1-6, with a possible D match to TRBD1 (5 bases). This CDR3 contains 13 residues. The germline V gene has CDR1 KGHSH and CDR2 LQKENI. The V end was cut by 0 bases, the J end by 9 bases, with 6 bases between. The DNA for the CDR3 is TGTGCCAGCTCACCACCCGGGGGTTCACCCCTCCACTTT. The encoded protein is CASSPPGGSPLHF.

In DNA, the CDR3 is TGTGCCAGCTCACCGAGCAGGGGGGAGAATAGAAACACTGAAGCTTTCTTT. Translated, it gives CASSPSRGENRNTEAFF. The V call is TRBV18, the J call TRBJ1-1, with TRBD1 identical over 7 bases. V lost 3 bases and J lost 2; bases outside the gene matches: 12. This CDR3 has 17 amino acids. Germline V gene data show CDR1 as KGHSH and CDR2 as LQKENI.

The V call is TRBV4-2, the J call TRBJ2-5; no clear D. The germline CDR1 and CDR2 sequences are LGHNA and YNFKEQ. The CDR3 is 17 residues long. V lost 2 bases and J 2 bases, leaving 18 bases between the germline ends. CDR3 DNA: TGTGCCAGCAGCCAAACGACGGGCGGCGGCCTTCAAGAGACCCAGTACTTC. It codes for CASSQTTGGGLQETQYF.

The V call is TRBV2, the J call TRBJ2-1; 8 bases map to TRBD1. Germline V gives CDR1 SNHLY, CDR2 FYNNEI. The CDR3 covers 14 residues. After removal of 6 bases from V and 8 bases from J, the junction contained 9 bases not matched to a gene. CDR3 nucleotides: TGTGCCAGCAGGGGACAGGTCTCAGACGATGAGCAGTTCTTC. Protein: CASRGQVSDDEQFF.

The gene calls are TRBV11-2 and TRBJ2-5; D ambiguous. The V gene's germline CDR1 is SGHAT and CDR2 FQNNGV. V gave up 6 bases and J gave up 6 bases, with 17 bases separating them. CDR3 length: 14 amino acids. The CDR3 DNA reads TGTGCCAGCAGACTTCAAAGTAGTTTGAAGACCCAGTACTTC. Amino acids: CASRLQSSLKTQYF.

The V and J genes are TRBV7-9 and TRBJ2-4; D unclear. The germline CDR1 and CDR2 sequences are SEHNR and FQNEAQ (reference sequence). CDR3 length: 16 residues. Trimming removed 3 bases from V and 0 bases from J, with 12 bases in between. Written as DNA, the CDR3 is TGTGCCAGCAGCTTTTATCAGGCTCTAGCCAAAAACATTCAGTACTTC. As protein: CASSFYQALAKNIQYF.

The CDR3 sequence is CASSDMPNQETQYF. The CDR3 region has the DNA TGCGCCAGCAGTGACATGCCGAACCAAGAGACCCAGTACTTC. The chain has TRBV10-1 and TRBJ2-5; D ambiguous. Germline V CDR1 and CDR2: WNHNN, SYGVQD (reference sequence). Between the trimmed V and J ends, which lost 3 bases and 0 bases, there was a span of 8 bases. The CDR3 loop spans 14 amino acids.

This clone was picked up a small number of times. This rearrangement joins TRBV4-1 to TRBJ2-1; perhaps TRBD2 as D (6 bases). This CDR3 is built from 16 residues. Trimming pared 1 base from V and 6 bases from J, leaving 16 bases between. Germline lookup yields CDR1 MGHRA and CDR2 YSYEKL. The CDR3 spells CASSQAREPNTNEQFF. CDR3 DNA sequence: TGCGCCAGCAGCCAAGCTCGGGAGCCAAACACCAATGAGCAGTTCTTC.

This chain uses TRBV5-4 with TRBJ2-7, with unresolved D. V lost 3 bases and J lost 7, with 17 bases in between. CDR1 and CDR2 (germline): SGHNT, YYREEE (reference sequence). CDR3 length: 14 residues. The CDR3 nucleotides read TGTGCCAGCAGCTCCCCTGGTACCGCCGTGGAGCAGTACTTC. Its protein product is CASSSPGTAVEQYF. The entire variable domain, with the rest obtained from reference TRBV5-4 and TRBJ2-7, is as follows: ETGVTQSPTHLIKTRGQQVTLRCSSQSGHNTVSWYQQALGQGPQFIFQYYREEENGRGNFPPRFSGLQFPNYSSELNVNALELDDSALYLCASSSPGTAVEQYFGPGTRLTVT.

The gene calls are TRBV7-9 and TRBJ2-1, with TRBD2 identical over 7 bases. CDR3 length: 17 residues. The V gene end was trimmed by 0 bases and the J gene end by 5 bases; junction bases not matched to a gene: 10. The germline gives CDR1 SEHNR, CDR2 FQNEAQ (reference sequence). The CDR3 DNA follows: TGTGCCAGCAGCTTAGCGCTTGGACTAGTGAGGAACAATGAGCAGTTCTTC. It encodes CASSLALGLVRNNEQFF. Together with reference TRBV7-9 and TRBJ2-1, the CDR3 gives the full variable domain: DTGVSQNPRHKITKRGQNVTFRCDPISEHNRLYWYRQTLGQGPEFLTYFQNEAQLEKSRLLSDRFSAERPKGSFSTLEIQRTEQGDSAMYLCASSLALGLVRNNEQFFGPGTRLTVL.

This clone was picked up a small number of times. V gene TRBV30 combines with J gene TRBJ2-2, with D possibly being TRBD1 or TRBD2 (5 bases each). Trimming took 8 bases from V and 6 from J, leaving 10 bases between them. The CDR3 runs to 11 residues. Germline CDR1 is GTSNPN and CDR2 is SVGIG (reference sequence). This CDR3 reads CAGGLPGELFF. The CDR3 bases are TGTGCCGGGGGTTTACCCGGGGAGCTGTTTTTT.

The V call is TRBV7-2, the J call TRBJ1-4; D ambiguous. V gave up 1 base and J gave up 1 base, with 10 bases separating them. The CDR3 has 16 amino acids. Germline CDR1 reads SGHTA; CDR2 reads FQGNSA. The CDR3 sequence is CASSLGTAGTNEKLFF. CDR3 bases: TGTGCCAGCAGCTTAGGCACAGCTGGAACTAATGAAAAACTGTTTTTT.

This clone was seen more than once but under ten times. The chain employs TRBV7-2 and TRBJ2-7; possibly TRBD1 for D (5 bases). Germline V CDR1 and CDR2: SGHTA, FQGNSA. The ends were cut back, 8 bases at V and 3 bases at J, with 14 bases in the middle. The CDR3 is 13 amino acids. CDR3 protein: CASAPGMVYEQYF. In nucleotides, the CDR3 is TGTGCCAGCGCCCCAGGGATGGTCTACGAGCAGTACTTC.

V is TRBV6-5 and J is TRBJ1-2; 7 positions agree with TRBD1. From germline, CDR1 is MNHEY and CDR2 SVGAGI. This CDR3 spans 15 amino acids. V dropped 0 bases and J dropped 4; count of bases not matched to a gene: 5. The CDR3 coding sequence is TGTGCCAGCAGTTACTCTCACAGGGGAGGCTATGGCTACACCTTC. It specifies CASSYSHRGGYGYTF.

This clone was observed a few times. This chain joins TRBV7-8 and TRBJ2-2; D call uncertain. Trimming left V 5 bases short and J 0 bases short, with 10 bases between. Per germline, CDR1 SGHVS and CDR2 FQNEAQ. CDR3 length equals 15 residues. The CDR3 is CASSRTRSNTGELFF. In nucleotides, the CDR3 is TGTGCCAGCAGCCGTACACGATCGAACACCGGGGAGCTGTTTTTT.

Note on this clone: The same CDR3 arises from other DNA sequences in this sample as well. The chain combines TRBV15 with TRBJ2-7; D uncertain. Germline V gene lookup returns CDR1 LNHNV and CDR2 YYDKDF (reference sequence). This CDR3 has 14 amino acids. V lost 2 bases to trimming and J lost 0 bases, with 8 bases between them. CDR3 DNA sequence: TGTGCCACCAGCAGATCAGGTAGCTCCTACGAGCAGTACTTC. It specifies CATSRSGSSYEQYF.

V usage is TRBV5-8 and J usage is TRBJ1-1; D ambiguous. V lost 4 bases and J lost 6, with 10 bases in between. In germline, CDR1 is SGHTS, CDR2 YDEGEE. This CDR3 comprises 12 residues. The CDR3 here is CASSPLRPEAFF. CDR3 bases: TGTGCCAGCAGCCCTCTGAGGCCTGAAGCTTTCTTT.

CDR3 amino acids: CASTEAVGYYGYTF. Written as DNA, the CDR3 is TGTGCCAGCACCGAGGCCGTGGGGTACTATGGCTACACCTTC. The rearrangement joins TRBV6-5 to TRBJ1-2; D gene unclear. Germline loops: CDR1 MNHEY, CDR2 SVGAGI. V gave up 7 bases and J gave up 3 bases, with 15 bases separating them. The CDR3 is made up of 14 amino acids.

This sequence joins TRBV14 and TRBJ2-1; 7 nucleotides align to TRBD2. With 4 bases clipped from V and 3 bases from J, the junction kept 9 bases outside the gene matches. This CDR3 contains 16 residues. Germline CDR1 is SGHDN and CDR2 is FVKESK. The CDR3 DNA follows: TGTGCCAGCAGCCTACTTATGGGGACTAACTACAATGAGCAGTTCTTC. Translated: CASSLLMGTNYNEQFF.

This clone was seen just once. V and J are TRBV5-4 and TRBJ2-3, with D perhaps given as TRBD1 or TRBD2 (6 bases each). Germline CDR1 is SGHNT and CDR2 is YYREEE (reference sequence). This CDR3 comprises 12 residues. V dropped 4 bases and J dropped 12 bases, with 15 bases sitting between them. CDR3 loop: CASSQRGEIQYF. In DNA, the CDR3 is TGTGCCAGCAGCCAAAGGGGGGAGATCCAGTATTTT.

The chain links TRBV5-1 to TRBJ1-1; D possibly corresponds to TRBD1 (6 bases). CDR3 length equals 15 residues. Germline CDR1 and CDR2: SGHRS and YFSETQ. Trimming shortened V by 1 base and J by 1 base, and 11 bases separated the two germline ends. CDR3: CASSLIAGANTEAFF. The CDR3 bases are TGCGCCAGCAGCTTGATAGCGGGGGCGAACACTGAAGCTTTCTTT.